The 17 T cell receptor beta chains listed next were all sequenced from one sample in a study of CD8 T cells in ankylosing spondylitis. Study conclusions and caveats: It appeared that ankylosing spondylitis blood was characterized by a TCR beta motif of several highly homologous variants.

Their recognized antigens are unknown. TCRdb recomputed calls from the 5' RACE reads with MiXCR, one row per CDR3 protein. The sample lists hundreds of thousands of distinct CDR3 sequences; approximately 12% were seen once. The source material was blood, either unsorted or a sorted T cell fraction (not recorded which). The receptors originated from a male donor with ankylosing spondylitis.

This chain uses TRBV10-3 with TRBJ2-3; D unclear. This CDR3 is 13 amino acids long. From germline, CDR1 is ENHRY and CDR2 SYGVKD. V was cut by 3 bases and J by 9 bases, with 13 bases left in between. The CDR3 sequence is CAISDRSAETQYF. In DNA form, the CDR3 reads TGTGCCATCAGTGACAGGAGTGCGGAGACGCAGTATTTT.

The chain combines TRBV6-5 with TRBJ2-3, with D possibly called TRBD1 or TRBD2 (5 bases each). The germline V gene encodes CDR1 MNHEY and CDR2 SVGAGI. This CDR3 has 15 amino acids. With 3 bases removed from V and 2 bases from J, the gap between germline ends came to 12 bases. The DNA for the CDR3 is TGTGCCAGCAGTTATTCGGGGCGGAACACAGATACGCAGTATTTT. It encodes CASSYSGRNTDTQYF.

This clonotype was seen a handful of times. A junction boundary mismatches the germline segment, possibly from a read error. The chain combines TRBV10-3 with TRBJ2-7, with 7 bases aligning to TRBD1. CDR1 ENHRY and CDR2 SYGVKD come from the germline V gene. The CDR3 length is 12 residues. The CDR3 DNA reads as TGTGCCATCAGTGATGAACAGGGGACCCCCCGCTTC. Amino acids: CAISDEQGTPRF.

This clonotype was observed at least ten times. This sequence joins TRBV20-1 and TRBJ1-2; maybe TRBD1 (5 bases). Germline CDR1 is DFQATT and CDR2 is SNEGSKA (reference sequence). The CDR3 contains 12 residues. The V end was cut by 5 bases, the J end by 2 bases, with 9 bases between. The CDR3: CSAPTVNYGYTF. The CDR3 DNA sequence: TGCAGTGCTCCGACAGTAAACTATGGCTACACCTTC.

This clonotype was seen repeatedly, ten times or more. V usage is TRBV20-1 and J usage is TRBJ2-7, with a possible D match to TRBD2 (5 bases). Germline V gene data show CDR1 as DFQATT and CDR2 as SNEGSKA (reference sequence). This CDR3 spans 13 amino acids. V was clipped by 2 bases and J by 2 bases, with 10 bases between them. The CDR3 here is CSARTGVAYEQYF. In DNA form, the CDR3 reads TGCAGTGCTAGAACCGGGGTTGCCTACGAGCAGTACTTC.

The rearrangement uses TRBV5-1 and TRBJ1-6; TRBD1 agrees at 8 bases. CDR3 length equals 15 residues. CDR1 and CDR2 from the germline V gene are SGHRS and YFSETQ. V shed 4 bases, J shed 7 bases, and the junction held 7 bases outside the gene matches. The CDR3 coding sequence is TGCGCCAGCAGCCCCTGGACAGGGCTGAATTCACCCCTCCACTTT. Translating gives CASSPWTGLNSPLHF.

The chain couples TRBV4-3 to TRBJ2-1; 8 bases are shared with TRBD1. V lost 2 bases to trimming and J lost 4 bases; unmatched junction nucleotides: 10. Germline V lookup: CDR1 LGHNA, CDR2 YSLEER. The CDR3 runs 17 residues. For the CDR3, the DNA is TGCGCCAGCAGCCAAAATACGCCGGGGACAGGATACAATGAGCAGTTCTTC. Translated: CASSQNTPGTGYNEQFF.

The rearrangement uses TRBV5-1 and TRBJ2-1, with no clear D. V was shortened by 4 bases and J by 4 bases, with 15 bases between the two germline ends. Germline V gives CDR1 SGHRS, CDR2 YFSETQ. This CDR3 is built from 15 residues. CDR3 loop: CASSPQSRSYNEQFF. CDR3 coding DNA: TGCGCCAGCAGCCCCCAGAGCCGTTCTTACAATGAGCAGTTCTTC.

The chain employs TRBV3-1 and TRBJ2-2; 8 bases align to TRBD2. This CDR3 is 15 amino acids long. CDR1 and CDR2 from the germline V gene are LGHDT and YNNKEL (reference sequence). V shed 5 bases, J shed 3 bases, and the junction held 5 bases outside the gene matches. The CDR3 protein is CASSTTSEDTGELFF. The CDR3 DNA reads TGTGCCAGCAGCACGACTAGCGAGGACACCGGGGAGCTGTTTTTT.

The chain couples TRBV5-5 to TRBJ2-7, with D tentatively TRBD2 (5 bases). This CDR3 is 14 amino acids long. V was shortened by 0 bases and J by 4 bases, with 11 bases between the two germline ends. Germline V gene data show CDR1 as SGHKS and CDR2 as YYEKEE (reference sequence). In DNA form, the CDR3 reads TGTGCCAGCAGCTTGGAACTAGTTAAGTACGAGCAGTACTTC. Protein: CASSLELVKYEQYF. The full variable domain, with the rest looked up from reference TRBV5-5 and TRBJ2-7, is DAGVTQSPTHLIKTRGQQVTLRCSPISGHKSVSWYQQVLGQGPQFIFQYYEKEERGRGNFPDRFSARQFPNYSSELNVNALLLGDSALYLCASSLELVKYEQYFGPGTRLTVT.

V and J are TRBV28 and TRBJ1-5, with D possibly matching TRBD1 (6 bases). Germline values: CDR1 MDHEN, CDR2 SYDVKM. This CDR3 is built from 14 residues. Between the trimmed V and J ends, which lost 7 bases and 3 bases, there was a span of 13 bases. CDR3 amino acids: CASTMTGSNQPQHF. The DNA for the CDR3 is TGTGCCAGCACCATGACAGGTTCCAATCAGCCCCAGCATTTT.

This clonotype was counted ten times or more. This chain joins TRBV4-3 and TRBJ2-5; perhaps TRBD2 as D (6 bases). The CDR3 contains 13 residues. Looked up from germline, CDR1 is LGHNA and CDR2 is YSLEER. The V end lost 1 base, the J end lost 3 bases, and 6 bases lay between the germline ends. The CDR3 nucleotides are TGCGCCAGCAGCCAAGCGGGGGAAGAGACCCAGTACTTC. The encoded protein is CASSQAGEETQYF.

This clonotype was found a few times. The V call is TRBV19, the J call TRBJ2-1, with 8 bases matching TRBD1. The ends lost 9 bases at V and 3 bases at J; junction bases unmatched: 7. The germline V gene has CDR1 LNHDA and CDR2 SQIVND (reference sequence). The length of the CDR3 is 14 residues. The DNA of the CDR3 is TGTGCCAGCTCCGGGACAGGATTCTACAATGAGCAGTTCTTC. Residues: CASSGTGFYNEQFF. The full variable domain, with the rest looked up from reference TRBV19 and TRBJ2-1, is DGGITQSPKYLFRKEGQNVTLSCEQNLNHDAMYWYRQDPGQGLRLIYYSQIVNDFQKGDIAEGYSVSREKKESFPLTVTSAQKNPTAFYLCASSGTGFYNEQFFGPGTRLTVL.

This clonotype has a handful of counts. The chain combines TRBV7-2 with TRBJ1-3, with a weak D call TRBD1 (5 bases). The CDR3 contains 15 residues. V lost 3 bases, J lost 4 bases, and 13 bases lay in between. Per germline, CDR1 SGHTA and CDR2 FQGNSA. CDR3 DNA sequence: TGTGCCAGCAGCTTGGGCCAGGGAGGAGGAAACACCATATATTTT. It is translated as CASSLGQGGGNTIYF. The full variable domain, in which reference TRBV7-2 and TRBJ1-3 provide the parts outside the CDR3, is GAGVSQSPSNKVTEKGKDVELRCDPISGHTALYWYRQSLGQGLEFLIYFQGNSAPDKSGLPSDRFSAERTGGSVSTLTIQRTQQEDSAVYLCASSLGQGGGNTIYFGEGSWLTVV.

The V call is TRBV20-1, the J call TRBJ1-2; TRBD1 matches at 12 bases. Trimming at V came to 5 bases and at J to 8 bases, leaving 6 bases not matched to a gene. Per germline, CDR1 DFQATT and CDR2 SNEGSKA (reference sequence). The length of the CDR3 is 13 residues. The chain's CDR3 is CSALGQGARGYTF. The CDR3 DNA is TGCAGTGCTCTGGGACAGGGGGCAAGGGGCTACACCTTC.

The V and J genes are TRBV6-1 and TRBJ1-2; D not resolved. This CDR3 contains 14 residues. V was clipped by 0 bases and J by 4 bases, with 9 bases between them. Germline V gene sequence: CDR1 MNHNS, CDR2 SASEGT. CDR3 residues: CASSEATRTYGYTF. The DNA for the CDR3 is TGTGCCAGCAGTGAAGCTACCAGGACCTATGGCTACACCTTC.

Details on this clonotype: A much larger clone sits a single nucleotide away, making a read error possible. This chain links TRBV20-1 with TRBJ2-1; TRBD2 matches 8 bases. Looked up from germline, CDR1 is DFQATT and CDR2 is SNEGSKA (reference sequence). Losses at the gene ends were 7 bases for V and 2 bases for J; bases not matched to a gene: 4. CDR3 size: 13 residues. CDR3 nucleotides: TGCAGTGTTACAGCGGGAGCCTACAATGAGCAGTTCTTC. Translation gives CSVTAGAYNEQFF.